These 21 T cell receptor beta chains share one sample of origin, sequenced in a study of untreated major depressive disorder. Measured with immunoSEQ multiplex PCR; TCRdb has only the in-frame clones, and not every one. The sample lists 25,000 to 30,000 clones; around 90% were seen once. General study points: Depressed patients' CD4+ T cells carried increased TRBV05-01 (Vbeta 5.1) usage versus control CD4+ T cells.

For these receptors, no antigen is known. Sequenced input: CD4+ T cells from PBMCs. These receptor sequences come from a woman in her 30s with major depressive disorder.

The CDR3 loop reads CASSLGDTEAFF. The CDR3 DNA reads as TGTGCCAGCTCACTGGGAGACACTGAAGCTTTCTTT. The chain uses TRBV18 and TRBJ1-1; D remains ambiguous. V was trimmed by 4 bases and J by 3 bases, leaving 6 bases between them. The CDR3 has 12 amino acids. Germline CDR1 and CDR2: KGHSH and LQKENI.

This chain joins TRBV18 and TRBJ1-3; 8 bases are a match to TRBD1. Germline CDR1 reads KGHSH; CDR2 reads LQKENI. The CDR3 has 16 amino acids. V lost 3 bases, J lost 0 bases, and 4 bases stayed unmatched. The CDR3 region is CASSPGTGASGNTIYF. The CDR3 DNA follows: TGTGCCAGCTCACCGGGGACAGGTGCCTCTGGAAACACCATATATTTT.

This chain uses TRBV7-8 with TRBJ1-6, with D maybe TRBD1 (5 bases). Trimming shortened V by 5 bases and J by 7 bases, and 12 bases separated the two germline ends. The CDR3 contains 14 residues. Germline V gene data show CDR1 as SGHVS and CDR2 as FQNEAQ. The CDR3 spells CASSLIDSNSPLHF. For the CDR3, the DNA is TGTGCCAGCAGCCTAATCGACAGCAATTCACCCCTCCACTTT. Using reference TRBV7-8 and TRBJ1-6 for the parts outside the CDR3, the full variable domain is GAGVSQSPRYKVAKRGQDVALRCDPISGHVSLFWYQQALGQGPEFLTYFQNEAQLDKSGLPSDRFFAERPEGSVSTLKIQRTQQEDSAVYLCASSLIDSNSPLHFGNGTRLTVT.

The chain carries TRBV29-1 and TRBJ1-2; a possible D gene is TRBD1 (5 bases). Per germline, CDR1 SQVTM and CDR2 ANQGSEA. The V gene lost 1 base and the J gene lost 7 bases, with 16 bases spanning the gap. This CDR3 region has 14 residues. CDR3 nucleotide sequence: TGCAGCGTTGAAGGGTGGGCAGGGATAGGTGGCTACACCTTC. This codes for CSVEGWAGIGGYTF.

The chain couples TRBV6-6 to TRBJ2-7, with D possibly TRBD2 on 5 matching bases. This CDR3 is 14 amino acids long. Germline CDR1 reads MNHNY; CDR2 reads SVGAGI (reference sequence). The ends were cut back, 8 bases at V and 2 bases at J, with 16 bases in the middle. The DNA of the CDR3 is TGTGCCAGCTGTCCAAGGGAGCCCCCCTACGAGCAGTACTTC. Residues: CASCPREPPYEQYF.

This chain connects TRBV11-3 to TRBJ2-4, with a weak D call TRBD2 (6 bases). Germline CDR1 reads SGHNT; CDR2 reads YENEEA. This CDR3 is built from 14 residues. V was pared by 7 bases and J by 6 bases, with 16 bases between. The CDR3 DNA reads TGTGCCAGCAAACGTTGGGGGGATTCAAACATTCAGTACTTC. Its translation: CASKRWGDSNIQYF.

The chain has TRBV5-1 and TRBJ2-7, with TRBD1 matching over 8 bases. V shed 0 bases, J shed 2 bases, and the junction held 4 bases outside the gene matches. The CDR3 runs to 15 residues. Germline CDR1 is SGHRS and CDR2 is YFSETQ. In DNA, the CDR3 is TGCGCCAGCAGCTTGGTTCAGGGGGCAACCTACGAGCAGTACTTC. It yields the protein CASSLVQGATYEQYF.

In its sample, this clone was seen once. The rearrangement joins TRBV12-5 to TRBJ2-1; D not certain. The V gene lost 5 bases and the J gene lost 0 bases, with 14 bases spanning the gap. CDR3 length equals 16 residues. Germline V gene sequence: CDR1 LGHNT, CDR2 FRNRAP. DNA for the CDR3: TGTGCTAGTGGTCAAGCCCCATCTAGCTCCTACAATGAGCAGTTCTTC. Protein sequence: CASGQAPSSSYNEQFF.

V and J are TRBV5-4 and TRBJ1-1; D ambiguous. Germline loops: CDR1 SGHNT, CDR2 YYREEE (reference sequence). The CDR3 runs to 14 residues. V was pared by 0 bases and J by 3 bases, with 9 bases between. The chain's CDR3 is CASSLAGPHTEAFF. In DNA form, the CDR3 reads TGTGCCAGCAGCTTGGCCGGACCGCACACTGAAGCTTTCTTT.

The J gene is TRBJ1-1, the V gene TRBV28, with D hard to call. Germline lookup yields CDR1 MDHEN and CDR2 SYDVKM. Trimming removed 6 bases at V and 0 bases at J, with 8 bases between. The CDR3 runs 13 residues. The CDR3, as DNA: TGTGCCAGCAGCGCTCCAGTGAACACTGAAGCTTTCTTT. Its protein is CASSAPVNTEAFF. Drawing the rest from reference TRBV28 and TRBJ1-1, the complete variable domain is DVKVTQSSRYLVKRTGEKVFLECVQDMDHENMFWYRQDPGLGLRLIYFSYDVKMKEKGDIPEGYSVSREKKERFSLILESASTNQTSMYLCASSAPVNTEAFFGQGTRLTVV.

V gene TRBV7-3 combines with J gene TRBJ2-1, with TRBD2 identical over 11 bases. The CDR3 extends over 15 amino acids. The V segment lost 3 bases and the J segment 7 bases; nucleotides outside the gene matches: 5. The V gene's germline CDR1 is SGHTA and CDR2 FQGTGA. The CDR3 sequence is CASSLTSGKGNEQFF. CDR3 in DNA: TGTGCCAGCAGCTTGACTAGCGGGAAGGGTAATGAGCAGTTCTTC. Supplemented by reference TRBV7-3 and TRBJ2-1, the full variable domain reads GAGVSQTPSNKVTEKGKYVELRCDPISGHTALYWYRQSLGQGPEFLIYFQGTGAADDSGLPNDRFFAVRPEGSVSTLKIQRTERGDSAVYLCASSLTSGKGNEQFFGPGTRLTVL.

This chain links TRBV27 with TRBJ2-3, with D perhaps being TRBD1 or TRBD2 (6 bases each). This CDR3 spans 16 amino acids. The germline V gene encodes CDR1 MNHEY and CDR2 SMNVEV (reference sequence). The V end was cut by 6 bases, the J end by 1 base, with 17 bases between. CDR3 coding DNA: TGTGCCAGCAGGATCCTTAGGGGGGTCCGCACAGATACGCAGTATTTT. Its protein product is CASRILRGVRTDTQYF.

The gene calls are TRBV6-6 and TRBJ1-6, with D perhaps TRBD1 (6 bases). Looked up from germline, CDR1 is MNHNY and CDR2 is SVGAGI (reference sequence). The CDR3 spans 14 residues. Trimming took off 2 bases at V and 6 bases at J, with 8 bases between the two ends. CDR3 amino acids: CASSYLQGNSPLHF. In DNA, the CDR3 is TGTGCCAGCAGTTACCTACAGGGTAATTCACCCCTCCACTTT.

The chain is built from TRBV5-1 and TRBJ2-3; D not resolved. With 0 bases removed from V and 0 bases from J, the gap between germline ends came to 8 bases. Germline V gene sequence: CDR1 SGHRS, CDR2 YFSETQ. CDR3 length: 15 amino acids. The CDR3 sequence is CASSLASPSTDTQYF. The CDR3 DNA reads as TGCGCCAGCAGCTTGGCCTCCCCTAGCACAGATACGCAGTATTTT.

CDR3 residues: CASSRRTGNYNTIYF. CDR3 sequence (DNA): TGTGCCAGCAGTCGCCGGACAGGGAATTATAACACCATATATTTT. The chain uses TRBV6-5 and TRBJ1-3; 8 bases map to TRBD1. Germline V gives CDR1 MNHEY, CDR2 SVGAGI. The CDR3 runs 15 residues. The J segment lost 7 bases and the V segment lost 5 bases, leaving 10 bases of the junction unmatched.

The CDR3: CASSQEKLAGIHEFF. The CDR3 nucleotides are TGCGCCAGCAGCCAAGAGAAGCTAGCGGGGATCCACGAGTTCTTC. V gene TRBV4-3 combines with J gene TRBJ2-1, with 9 positions matching TRBD2. The CDR3 length is 15 residues. Germline V gives CDR1 LGHNA, CDR2 YSLEER. Trimming took 0 bases from V and 14 from J; bases not matched to a gene: 11.

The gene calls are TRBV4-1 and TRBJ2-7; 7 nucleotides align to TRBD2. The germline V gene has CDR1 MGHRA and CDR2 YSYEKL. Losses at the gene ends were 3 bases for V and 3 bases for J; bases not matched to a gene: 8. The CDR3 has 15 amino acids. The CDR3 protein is CASSQAPTSVYEQYF. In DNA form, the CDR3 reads TGCGCCAGCAGCCAGGCTCCCACTAGCGTCTACGAGCAGTACTTC.

The CDR3 region is CASSSYRTGELFF. In DNA, the CDR3 is TGTGCCAGCAGTTCATATCGGACCGGGGAGCTGTTTTTT. This chain links TRBV6-5 with TRBJ2-2, with D unclear. This CDR3 is built from 13 residues. V was cut by 4 bases and J by 5 bases, with 8 bases left in between. From germline, CDR1 is MNHEY and CDR2 SVGAGI.

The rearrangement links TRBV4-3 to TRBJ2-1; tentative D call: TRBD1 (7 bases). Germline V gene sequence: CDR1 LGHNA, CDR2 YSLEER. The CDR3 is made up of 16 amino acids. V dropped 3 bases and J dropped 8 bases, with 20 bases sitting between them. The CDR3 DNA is TGCGCCAGCAGCCATCCAGGGGGGACCGCGGGCGATGAGCAGTTCTTC. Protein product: CASSHPGGTAGDEQFF.

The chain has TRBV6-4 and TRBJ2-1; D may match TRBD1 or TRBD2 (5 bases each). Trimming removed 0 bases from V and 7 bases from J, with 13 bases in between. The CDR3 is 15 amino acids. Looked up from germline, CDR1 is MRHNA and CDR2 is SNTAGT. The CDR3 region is CASSDSIRGANEQFF. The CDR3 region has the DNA TGTGCCAGCAGTGACTCGATTAGGGGAGCGAATGAGCAGTTCTTC.

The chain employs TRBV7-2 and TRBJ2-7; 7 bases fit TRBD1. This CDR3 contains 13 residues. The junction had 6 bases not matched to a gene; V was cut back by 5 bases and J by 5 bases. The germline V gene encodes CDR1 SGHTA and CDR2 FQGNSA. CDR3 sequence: CASSAQGSHEQYF. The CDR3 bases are TGTGCCAGCAGCGCACAGGGGTCCCACGAGCAGTACTTC.